Listed below are T cell receptor beta chains from one sample, sequenced in a study of T cells after yellow fever vaccination. TCRdb re-analysed the 5' RACE reads in MiXCR, keeping a single row per CDR3 protein. The repertoire holds about 310,000 distinct CDR3 sequences, with 3.6% as singletons. The sample consisted of PBMCs, taken on the day of the yellow fever booster vaccination. The receptors here all came from a man aged 18 to 29 who received the YFV17D yellow fever vaccine. The CDR3 runs from the conserved cysteine through the conserved F or W. D genes are given only for firm matches. Size is stated for part of the rows, as once, few or many counts, or as a class when the clone is expanded.

clone_size	d_call	v_call	j_call	cdr3_aa	cdr3_nt
.	TRBD1	TRBV5-1	TRBJ1-2	CASSVSTGTGYNYGYTF	TGCGCCAGCAGCGTATCGACGGGGACAGGGTATAACTATGGCTACACCTTC
.	.	TRBV12-3/TRBV12-4	TRBJ1-2	CASSPPGGSGNYGYTF	TGTGCCAGCAGTCCTCCCGGGGGGTCGGGGAACTATGGCTACACCTTC
.	.	TRBV15	TRBJ2-1	CATSTIGTSRQFF	TGTGCCACCAGCACGATAGGGACCTCACGGCAGTTCTTC
many	.	TRBV12-3/TRBV12-4	TRBJ1-1	CASSFGGAHSEAFF	TGTGCCAGCAGTTTCGGGGGGGCCCACTCTGAAGCTTTCTTT
many	.	TRBV7-2	TRBJ2-3	CASTLVTGDTQYF	TGTGCCAGCACCCTCGTTACGGGAGATACGCAGTATTTT
many	.	TRBV18	TRBJ1-2	CASSPRAGTYGYTF	TGTGCCAGCTCACCACGGGCGGGGACCTATGGCTACACCTTC
.	TRBD1	TRBV27	TRBJ1-1	CASSPHRGRNTEAFF	TGTGCCAGCAGTCCGCACAGGGGCAGGAACACTGAAGCTTTCTTT
many	TRBD1	TRBV5-1	TRBJ1-5	CASSLQGAGQPQHF	TGCGCCAGCAGCTTGCAGGGGGCCGGGCAGCCCCAGCATTTT
few	TRBD1	TRBV6-5	TRBJ2-5	CASSYSGGGQYF	TGTGCCAGCAGTTACTCAGGGGGCGGCCAGTACTTC
many	.	TRBV7-2	TRBJ1-1	CASSSQGGEAFF	TGTGCCAGCAGCTCTCAGGGAGGTGAAGCTTTCTTT
.	.	TRBV6-2/TRBV6-3	TRBJ1-2	CASSYSSGVINYGYTF	TGTGCCAGCAGTTACTCATCAGGAGTGATCAACTATGGCTACACCTTC
many	.	TRBV20-1	TRBJ2-1	CSAPRLVRDEQFF	TGCAGTGCCCCTCGACTAGTCCGGGATGAGCAGTTCTTC
few	TRBD2	TRBV15	TRBJ2-1	CATNRGGAYNELFF	TGTGCCACCAACCGGGGGGGGGCCTACAATGAGCTGTTCTTC
many	.	TRBV4-2	TRBJ2-1	CASSHPGSSYNEQFF	TGTGCCAGCAGCCACCCGGGGAGCTCCTACAATGAGCAGTTCTTC
many	.	TRBV20-1	TRBJ1-1	CSGEGPPETEAFF	TGCAGTGGGGAGGGACCACCAGAGACTGAAGCTTTCTTT
.	.	TRBV4-3	TRBJ2-7	CASSQARGPLGHEQYF	TGCGCCAGCAGCCAAGCTCGGGGGCCTTTAGGGCACGAGCAGTACTTC
many	TRBD2	TRBV7-3	TRBJ2-3	CASSLHGGAPDTQYF	TGTGCCAGCAGCTTGCACGGGGGGGCCCCAGATACGCAGTATTTT
many	.	TRBV5-1	TRBJ1-6	CASSLGSGGSPLHF	TGCGCCAGCAGCTTGGGGAGTGGGGGTTCACCCCTCCACTTT
many	.	TRBV5-1	TRBJ2-3	CASSPSLDTDTQYF	TGCGCCAGCAGCCCCTCCCTGGACACAGATACGCAGTATTTT
few	.	TRBV12-3/TRBV12-4	TRBJ1-5	CASTPGVSNQPQHF	TGTGCCAGCACCCCGGGGGTTAGCAATCAGCCCCAGCATTTT
many	TRBD2	TRBV20-1	TRBJ2-3	CSASSAGGLADTQYF	TGCAGTGCTAGCTCCGCGGGGGGGCTTGCAGATACGCAGTATTTT
.	.	TRBV4-1	TRBJ1-2	CASSRILQGFYGYTF	TGCGCCAGCAGCCGAATCTTACAAGGCTTCTATGGCTACACCTTC
many	TRBD2	TRBV5-1	TRBJ2-2	CASSLNPGLARTGELFF	TGCGCCAGCAGCCTGAATCCGGGACTAGCGCGCACCGGGGAGCTGTTTTTT
many	.	TRBV7-9	TRBJ1-2	CASSSDFKPVYLAGYTF	TGTGCCAGCAGCTCAGATTTTAAGCCTGTATATTTAGCCGGCTACACCTTC
many	TRBD1	TRBV7-2	TRBJ2-1	CASSEDRVVQFF	TGTGCCAGCAGCGAAGACAGGGTTGTGCAGTTCTTC
.	.	TRBV12-3/TRBV12-4	TRBJ2-3	CASSFFLGHTDTQYF	TGTGCCAGCAGTTTTTTCCTTGGCCACACAGATACGCAGTATTTT
many	.	TRBV7-3	TRBJ1-6	CASSRVGGNSPLHF	TGTGCCAGCAGCCGTGTTGGGGGCAATTCACCCCTCCACTTT
.	TRBD2	TRBV24-1	TRBJ2-3	CATSPSGGTDTQYF	TGTGCCACCAGTCCGAGCGGGGGCACAGATACGCAGTATTTT
many	.	TRBV5-1	TRBJ2-7	CASSLTSSYEQYF	TGTGCCAGCAGCTTGACTAGCTCCTACGAGCAGTACTTC
many	TRBD1	TRBV12-3/TRBV12-4	TRBJ1-5	CASRPGQNQPQHF	TGTGCCAGCAGGCCGGGACAGAATCAGCCCCAGCATTTT
many	.	TRBV4-3	TRBJ2-7	CASSQERGYQGYEQYF	TGCGCCAGCAGCCAAGAGCGGGGCTATCAGGGGTACGAGCAGTACTTC
many	.	TRBV7-3	TRBJ2-2	CASSPGAGELFF	TGTGCCAGCAGCCCGGGTGCCGGGGAGCTGTTTTTT
many	.	TRBV5-6	TRBJ2-5	CASSPGARLETQYF	TGTGCCAGCAGCCCCGGAGCCAGGTTAGAGACCCAGTACTTC
.	TRBD2	TRBV5-1	TRBJ2-7	CASSLRSSGGVSLSYEQYF	TGCGCCAGCAGCTTGCGGTCTAGCGGGGGGGTTTCACTTTCCTACGAGCAGTACTTC
many	TRBD1	TRBV10-3	TRBJ1-2	CAIRPGTGEDYGYTF	TGTGCCATCAGGCCCGGGACAGGGGAGGACTATGGCTACACCTTC
many	TRBD1	TRBV7-9	TRBJ1-6	CASSLPDRDNSPLHF	TGTGCCAGCAGCTTGCCGGACAGGGATAATTCACCCCTCCACTTT